The T cell receptor (beta chain) under discussion was sequenced for a study of beta chain features in type 1 diabetes. Across the whole study: Cells sorted and examined across all samples totaled more than 95,000,000.

V lost 3 bases and J lost 4, with 12 bases in between. The CDR3 contains 14 residues. The V gene's germline CDR1 is LGHNT and CDR2 FRNRAP. There was one heparinised blood draw per donor, averaging roughly 0.12 L. The authors obtained over 95% purity in all sorted populations. With regard to this clone: Its antigen is not known.

cDNA synthesis used the whole RNA isolate, giving expressed TCRB sequences. Clones were sequenced by immunoSEQ multiplex PCR, and TCRdb holds only the in-frame ones, with some missing. This table holds about 700,000 clones, around 15% found once. Study-level points and caveats: Type 1 diabetes patients had fewer VDJ junction insertions and more deletions. All four CD4+ subsets from Type 1 diabetes patients carried moderately but significantly shorter TCRB CDR3s.

The source is a man aged 18 to 29 with type 1 diabetes. The chain couples TRBV12-5 to TRBJ1-2, with a possible D match to TRBD1 (5 bases). The sample comprised naive CD4+ T cells from blood. For the CDR3, the DNA is TGTGCTAGTGGTTTTCGGGACGGATTCTATGGCTACACCTTC. Translating it yields CASGFRDGFYGYTF.